This T cell receptor (beta chain) was retrieved from a study of identical twins. The CDR3 loop spans 14 amino acids. Germline CDR1 is SGDLS and CDR2 is YYNGEE. V dropped 3 bases and J dropped 5; count of bases not matched to a gene: 7. There are many counts of this clonotype. TCRdb passed the 5' RACE reads through MiXCR, listing each CDR3 protein once. The sample shows approximately 150,000 distinct CDR3 sequences, approximately 4% of them seen only once. The receptor's source is a man aged 18 to 29 in good health. The V and J genes are TRBV9 and TRBJ1-1, with 7 nucleotides matching TRBD1. Sequencing was performed on memory T cells sorted from blood. This CDR3 reads CASSADRVLTEAFF. CDR3 DNA sequence: TGTGCCAGCAGCGCCGACAGGGTTCTTACTGAAGCTTTCTTT.